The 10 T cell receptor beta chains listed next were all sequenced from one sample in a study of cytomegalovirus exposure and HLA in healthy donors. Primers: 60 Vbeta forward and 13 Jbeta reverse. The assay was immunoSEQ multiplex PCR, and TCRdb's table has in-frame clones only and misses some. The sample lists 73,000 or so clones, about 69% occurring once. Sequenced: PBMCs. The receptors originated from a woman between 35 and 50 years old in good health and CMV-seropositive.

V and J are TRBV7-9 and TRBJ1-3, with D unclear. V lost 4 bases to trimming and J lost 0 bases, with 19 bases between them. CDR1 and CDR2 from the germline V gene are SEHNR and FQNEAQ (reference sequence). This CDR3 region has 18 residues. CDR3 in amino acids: CASSSPRQRLVSGNTIYF. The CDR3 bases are TGTGCCAGCAGCTCCCCGAGGCAGAGGCTGGTCTCTGGAAACACCATATATTTT. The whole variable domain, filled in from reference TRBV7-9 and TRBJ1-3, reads DTGVSQNPRHKITKRGQNVTFRCDPISEHNRLYWYRQTLGQGPEFLTYFQNEAQLEKSRLLSDRFSAERPKGSFSTLEIQRTEQGDSAMYLCASSSPRQRLVSGNTIYFGEGSWLTVV.

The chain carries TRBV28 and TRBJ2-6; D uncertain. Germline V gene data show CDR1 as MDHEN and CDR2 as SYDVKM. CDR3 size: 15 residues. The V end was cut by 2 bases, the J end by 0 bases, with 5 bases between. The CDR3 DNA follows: TGTGCCAGCAGTTTAGCCGGCTCTGGGGCCAACGTCCTGACTTTC. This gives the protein CASSLAGSGANVLTF. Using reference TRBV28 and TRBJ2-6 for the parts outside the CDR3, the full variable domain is DVKVTQSSRYLVKRTGEKVFLECVQDMDHENMFWYRQDPGLGLRLIYFSYDVKMKEKGDIPEGYSVSREKKERFSLILESASTNQTSMYLCASSLAGSGANVLTFGAGSRLTVL.

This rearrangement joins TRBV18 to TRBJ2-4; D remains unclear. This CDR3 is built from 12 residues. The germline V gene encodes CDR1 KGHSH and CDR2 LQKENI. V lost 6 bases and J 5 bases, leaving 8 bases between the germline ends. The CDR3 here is CASSPSENIQYF. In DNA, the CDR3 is TGTGCCAGCTCGCCTTCGGAAAACATTCAGTACTTC.

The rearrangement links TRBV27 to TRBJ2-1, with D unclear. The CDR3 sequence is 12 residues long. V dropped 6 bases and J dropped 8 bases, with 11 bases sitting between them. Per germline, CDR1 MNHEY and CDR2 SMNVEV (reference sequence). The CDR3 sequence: CASRGVHDEQFF. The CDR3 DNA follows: TGTGCCAGCAGAGGAGTACACGATGAGCAGTTCTTC.

This CDR3 is CASSSLGLAGADTQYF. CDR3 nucleotides: TGTGCCAGCAGCTCTTTGGGACTAGCGGGAGCAGATACGCAGTATTTT. This rearrangement joins TRBV7-6 to TRBJ2-3; TRBD2 agrees at 14 bases. The germline V gene has CDR1 SGHVS and CDR2 FNYEAQ. The CDR3 consists of 16 residues. V was clipped by 4 bases and J by 4 bases; unmatched bases: 4.

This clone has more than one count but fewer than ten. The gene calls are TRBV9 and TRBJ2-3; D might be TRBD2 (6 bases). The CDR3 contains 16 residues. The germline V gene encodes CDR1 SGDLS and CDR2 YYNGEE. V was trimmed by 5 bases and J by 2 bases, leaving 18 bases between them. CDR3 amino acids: CASSPIPGLNTDTQYF. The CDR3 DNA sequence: TGTGCCAGCAGTCCTATCCCGGGACTGAACACAGATACGCAGTATTTT.

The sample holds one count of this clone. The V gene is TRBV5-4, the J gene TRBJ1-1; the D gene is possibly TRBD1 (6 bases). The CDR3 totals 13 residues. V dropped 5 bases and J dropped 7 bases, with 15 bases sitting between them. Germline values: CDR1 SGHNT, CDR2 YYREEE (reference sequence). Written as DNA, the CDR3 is TGTGCCAGCAGAGTGGGGGGGGCTGGTGAAGCTTTCTTT. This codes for CASRVGGAGEAFF.

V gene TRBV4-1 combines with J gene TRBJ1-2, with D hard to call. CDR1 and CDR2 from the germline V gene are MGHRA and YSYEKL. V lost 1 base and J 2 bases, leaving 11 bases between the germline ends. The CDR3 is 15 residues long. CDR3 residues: CASSQVSDSNYGYTF. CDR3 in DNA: TGCGCCAGCAGCCAAGTTTCCGACTCCAACTATGGCTACACCTTC.

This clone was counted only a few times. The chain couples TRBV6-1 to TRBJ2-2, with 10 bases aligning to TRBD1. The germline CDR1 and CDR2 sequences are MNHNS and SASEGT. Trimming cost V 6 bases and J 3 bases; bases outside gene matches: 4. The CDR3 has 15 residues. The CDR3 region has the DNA TGTGCCAGCAGGTGGGACAGGGGTTACACCGGGGAGCTGTTTTTT. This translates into CASRWDRGYTGELFF.

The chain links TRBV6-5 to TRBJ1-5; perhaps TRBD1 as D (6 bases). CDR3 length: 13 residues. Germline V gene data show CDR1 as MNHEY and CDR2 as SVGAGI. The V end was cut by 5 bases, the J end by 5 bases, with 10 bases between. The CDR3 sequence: CASSPDSHQPQHF. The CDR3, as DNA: TGTGCCAGCAGTCCGGACAGCCATCAGCCCCAGCATTTT.